The 12 T cell receptor beta chains reported below all come from one sample, sequenced in a study of shared clonotypes between healthy human individuals. The table came from immunoSEQ multiplex PCR; TCRdb's copy has only in-frame clones and leaves some out. The data contain over a million clones, approximately 80% of them singletons. The material sequenced was memory CD4+ T cells from PBMCs. Stated subset: CD45RA-negative fraction. The receptors here all came from a man aged 18 to 35 in good health. Some clones in this sample may be carry-over from other donors' samples.

Worth noting for this clone: One base separates it from a far larger clone, so it is likely a read error. The chain combines TRBV30 with TRBJ1-2; weak D call: TRBD1 (6 bases). The V and J ends lost 2 bases and 5 bases respectively, with 15 bases between them. In germline, CDR1 is GTSNPN, CDR2 SVGIG (reference sequence). The CDR3 runs 14 residues. As DNA, the CDR3 is TGTGCCTGGAGTCGAGGGGGTACACTTTATGGCTACACCTTC. This encodes CAWSRGGTLYGYTF.

In its sample, this clone was seen a few times. This sample also contains other DNA sequences that code for the same CDR3. The gene calls are TRBV11-1 and TRBJ2-5; D gene ambiguous. In germline, CDR1 is SGHAT, CDR2 FQDESV (reference sequence). This CDR3 is 13 amino acids long. The germline V and J ends were trimmed by 5 bases and 2 bases, with 9 bases remaining between them. The CDR3 DNA sequence: TGTGCCAGCAGCCCTGGGCAACAAGAGACCCAGTACTTC. Translation: CASSPGQQETQYF. The variable domain in full, completed from reference TRBV11-1 and TRBJ2-5, reads EAEVAQSPRYKITEKSQAVAFWCDPISGHATLYWYRQILGQGPELLVQFQDESVVDDSQLPKDRFSAERLKGVDSTLKIQPAELGDSAMYLCASSPGQQETQYFGPGTRLLVL.

The chain combines TRBV28 with TRBJ1-2; TRBD1 matches 7 bases. The CDR3 has 15 residues. Germline loops: CDR1 MDHEN, CDR2 SYDVKM. V shed 1 base and J 2 bases; nucleotides not matched to a gene: 4. CDR3 loop: CASSLLQGKNYGYTF. CDR3 nucleotides: TGTGCCAGCAGTTTATTACAGGGGAAGAACTATGGCTACACCTTC.

This clone was seen repeatedly, ten times or more. V is TRBV7-6 and J is TRBJ2-7, with D possibly being TRBD2 (5 bases). Trimming cost V 1 base and J 1 base, with 14 bases left between them. CDR1 is SGHVS and CDR2 is FNYEAQ in the germline V gene. The CDR3 totals 16 residues. The CDR3 spells CASSLVRLLLSYEQYF. The CDR3 bases are TGTGCCAGCAGCTTAGTCAGACTACTACTTTCCTACGAGCAGTACTTC. Variable domain in full (rest from reference TRBV7-6 and TRBJ2-7): GAGVSQSPRYKVTKRGQDVALRCDPISGHVSLYWYRQALGQGPEFLTYFNYEAQQDKSGLPNDRFSAERPEGSISTLTIQRTEQRDSAMYRCASSLVRLLLSYEQYFGPGTRLTVT.

The rearrangement uses TRBV7-9 and TRBJ2-2, with 8 bases that match TRBD2. From germline, CDR1 is SEHNR and CDR2 FQNEAQ (reference sequence). The trim removed 5 bases at V and 0 bases at J, leaving 2 bases unmatched. The CDR3 totals 15 residues. For the CDR3, the DNA is TGTGCCAGCAGCGGCGGGGGGACGAACACCGGGGAGCTGTTTTTT. Encoded protein: CASSGGGTNTGELFF.

This clone was observed once. The rearrangement uses TRBV5-1 and TRBJ1-1, with a weak D call TRBD1 (5 bases). Trimming took off 5 bases at V and 4 bases at J, with 21 bases between the two ends. The CDR3 contains 16 residues. Germline values: CDR1 SGHRS, CDR2 YFSETQ. The CDR3 is CASSDLGAGSGTEAFF. The CDR3 DNA sequence: TGCGCCAGCAGTGACCTTGGGGCGGGGAGTGGCACTGAAGCTTTCTTT.

This clone was seen repeatedly, ten times or more. The chain links TRBV30 to TRBJ2-1, with 10 nucleotides matching TRBD2. The ends lost 6 bases at V and 7 bases at J; junction bases unmatched: 9. Germline V CDR1 and CDR2: GTSNPN, SVGIG (reference sequence). The CDR3 runs to 14 residues. For the CDR3, the DNA is TGTGCCTGCCCGAGCGGGAGGGGGTTAAATGAGCAGTTCTTC. Translated: CACPSGRGLNEQFF.

J is TRBJ2-4 and V is TRBV7-2, with 9 bases that match TRBD1. V shed 5 bases and J 4 bases; nucleotides not matched to a gene: 6. Looked up from germline, CDR1 is SGHTA and CDR2 is FQGNSA. This CDR3 has 15 amino acids. DNA for the CDR3: TGTGCCAGCAGCCTGGGGACAGGGAAAAAAAACATTCAGTACTTC. Protein: CASSLGTGKKNIQYF.

V gene TRBV28 combines with J gene TRBJ2-7; D perhaps matches TRBD1 (5 bases). V shed 0 bases and J shed 3 bases, with 15 bases lying between them. CDR1 and CDR2 from the germline V gene are MDHEN and SYDVKM. CDR3 size: 16 residues. Written as DNA, the CDR3 is TGTGCCAGCAGTTTATGGCAGGGCACTACCATCTACGAGCAGTACTTC. Encoded protein: CASSLWQGTTIYEQYF. Full variable domain (missing parts from reference TRBV28 and TRBJ2-7): DVKVTQSSRYLVKRTGEKVFLECVQDMDHENMFWYRQDPGLGLRLIYFSYDVKMKEKGDIPEGYSVSREKKERFSLILESASTNQTSMYLCASSLWQGTTIYEQYFGPGTRLTVT.

The gene calls are TRBV5-4 and TRBJ2-7; D may match TRBD1 or TRBD2 (5 bases each). The CDR3 consists of 15 residues. Trimming removed 6 bases at V and 5 bases at J, with 21 bases between. In germline, CDR1 is SGHNT, CDR2 YYREEE (reference sequence). This CDR3 is CASIQGPNPGDEQYF. CDR3 nucleotide sequence: TGTGCCAGCATTCAGGGACCAAATCCTGGGGACGAGCAGTACTTC. The full variable domain, its missing parts supplied by reference TRBV5-4 and TRBJ2-7, is ETGVTQSPTHLIKTRGQQVTLRCSSQSGHNTVSWYQQALGQGPQFIFQYYREEENGRGNFPPRFSGLQFPNYSSELNVNALELDDSALYLCASIQGPNPGDEQYFGPGTRLTVT.

This clone has just a few counts. The rearrangement links TRBV28 to TRBJ2-6; 8 bases fit TRBD2. Germline V gene lookup returns CDR1 MDHEN and CDR2 SYDVKM. CDR3 length equals 19 residues. The J segment lost 0 bases and the V segment lost 4 bases, leaving 11 bases of the junction unmatched. The CDR3 sequence is CASSSPAGGDTSGANVLTF. DNA of the CDR3: TGTGCCAGCAGTTCTCCCGCCGGGGGGGATACCTCTGGGGCCAACGTCCTGACTTTC.

This clone turned up a few times. This rearrangement joins TRBV11-2 to TRBJ2-7; 7 bases are a match to TRBD1. Unmatched junction bases numbered 5, after V lost 6 bases and J lost 0 bases. The CDR3 is 14 amino acids. CDR1 SGHAT and CDR2 FQNNGV come from the germline V gene. CDR3 nucleotides: TGTGCCAGCAGTGATAGGGGGCCCTCCTACGAGCAGTACTTC. Its protein product is CASSDRGPSYEQYF.